This T cell receptor beta chain was documented in a study of tumor-infiltrating lymphocytes in primary liver carcinoma. Looking at the study overall: Between about 4 and 11 cm across, the tumors were all of stage T1-T3 N0M0. Study-level points and caveats: Pairs comparing tumor with adjacent tissue or blood overlapped less than pairs drawn from tumor regions. Significantly greater top-250-clone fractions characterized tumors relative to blood (p = 0.039).

Regarding this clonotype: Its antigen is unknown. A read error is likely, as this CDR3 ends without the conserved phenylalanine or tryptophan.

Between roughly 18 and 30 mg of unsorted bulk tissue served as the source from which RNA and DNA were co-extracted. Chronic HBV infection, untreated so far, was present in the patients. Germline CDR1 is SQVTM and CDR2 is ANQGSEA. The CDR3 runs to 12 residues. J lost 5 bases, V lost 8 bases, and 8 bases had no gene match. The researchers produced TCR beta cDNA from approximately 540 ng total RNA with a constant-region primer. Sequencing libraries for TCR beta derived from three nested multiplex PCR rounds that used slightly modified ARM-PCR. Use of TRBV1-TRBV30 forward primers with a C-beta reverse primer characterized the first two PCR rounds, which lasted ten to eleven cycles each. Each CDR3 protein is one row after TCRdb ran MiXCR on the multiplex PCR reads. The data show more than 45,000 distinct CDR3 sequences, 70% to 80% seen once.

The V call is TRBV29-1, the J call TRBJ2-7; 8 positions agree with TRBD2. This receptor was identified in a man in his forties or fifties with primary liver carcinoma and hepatitis B virus infection. Sequencing was performed on liver tumor tissue from sampling region 5. Subset in this sample: tumor region T5, tumor centre. CDR3 nucleotides: TGCAGCTGCCTGACTAGCGACCACGAGCAGTACTTA. This codes for CSCLTSDHEQYL.